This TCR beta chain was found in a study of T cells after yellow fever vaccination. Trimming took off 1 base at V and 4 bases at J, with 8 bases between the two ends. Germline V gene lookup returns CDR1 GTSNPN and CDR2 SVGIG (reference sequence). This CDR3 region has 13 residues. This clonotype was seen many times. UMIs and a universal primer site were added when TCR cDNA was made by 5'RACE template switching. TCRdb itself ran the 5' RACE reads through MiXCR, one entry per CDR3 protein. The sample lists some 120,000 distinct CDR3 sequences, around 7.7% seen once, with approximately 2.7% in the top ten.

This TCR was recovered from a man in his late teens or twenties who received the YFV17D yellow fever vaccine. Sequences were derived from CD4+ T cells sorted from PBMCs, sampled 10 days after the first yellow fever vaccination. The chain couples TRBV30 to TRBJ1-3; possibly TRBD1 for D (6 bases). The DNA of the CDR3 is TGTGCCTGGAGTGGGACAGAAGGAAACACCATATATTTT. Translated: CAWSGTEGNTIYF.